These T cell receptor beta chains were read from a single sample in a study of Tregs in tolerant kidney transplant recipients. Repertoires were generated with immunoSEQ multiplex PCR, while TCRdb's copy carries only in-frame clones and drops some. The sample yields 90,000 to 130,000 clones, around 90% seen once. The input for sequencing was CD4+ T cells from blood, taken before the transplant. The source of these receptors is a human donor who received a combined kidney and bone marrow transplant. CDR3s include the opening cysteine and the closing phenylalanine or tryptophan. D genes are given only for firm matches. Clone sizes are given selectively: once, few, many, or a class where the clone is expanded.

J,V,D,size,CDR3,DNA
TRBJ2-2,TRBV6-5,TRBD1,.,CASTEDRGGTGELFF,TGTGCCAGCACCGAAGACAGGGGGGGGACCGGGGAGCTGTTTTTT
TRBJ2-3,TRBV19,.,.,CASSNDRPSTDTQYF,TGTGCCAGTAGCAACGACAGACCCAGCACAGATACGCAGTATTTT
TRBJ1-4,TRBV11-1,.,.,CASSLVSWQGGKNEKLFF,TGTGCCAGCAGCTTAGTCTCCTGGCAGGGAGGGAAGAATGAAAAACTGTTTTTT
TRBJ2-1,TRBV9,.,once,CASSVEGTPYNEQFF,TGTGCCAGCAGCGTAGAGGGGACACCTTACAATGAGCAGTTCTTC
TRBJ1-1,TRBV25-1,.,.,CASSGGSTEAFF,TGTGCCAGCAGCGGGGGTAGCACTGAAGCTTTCTTT
TRBJ1-4,TRBV6-5,.,.,CASSPFRDLEKLFF,TGTGCCAGCAGTCCCTTCCGGGACTTAGAAAAACTGTTTTTT
TRBJ2-3,TRBV19,.,few,CASSIDSGTDTQYF,TGTGCCAGTAGTATAGATTCGGGCACAGATACGCAGTATTTT
TRBJ1-1,TRBV20-1,.,once,CSARGGTEAFF,TGCAGTGCTCGGGGAGGGACTGAAGCTTTCTTT
TRBJ2-2,TRBV9,.,.,CASSYRRDTNTGELFF,TGTGCCAGCAGCTATCGCCGGGACACGAACACCGGGGAGCTGTTTTTT
TRBJ1-2,TRBV28,.,.,CASSPVRLGYGYTF,TGTGCCAGCAGTCCGGTGAGACTGGGCTATGGCTACACCTTC
TRBJ1-1,TRBV2,TRBD1,.,CASSRRGVNTEAFF,TGTGCCAGCAGCCGCAGGGGGGTGAACACTGAAGCTTTCTTT
TRBJ1-3,TRBV25-1,.,once,CASSEFVGDGNTIYF,TGTGCCAGCAGTGAATTCGTAGGGGATGGAAACACCATATATTTT
TRBJ1-3,TRBV18,.,.,CASSPTADSGNTIYF,TGTGCCAGCTCACCCACGGCGGACTCTGGAAACACCATATATTTT
TRBJ2-1,TRBV11-2,.,few,CASSRRIGYNEQFF,TGTGCCAGCAGCCGGAGAATCGGGTACAATGAGCAGTTCTTC
TRBJ2-3,TRBV20-1,.,.,CSARSNAQYF,TGCAGTGCTAGGTCTAATGCGCAGTATTTT
TRBJ2-2,TRBV9,TRBD2,.,CASSPPAGGTGELFF,TGTGCCAGCAGCCCCCCCGCGGGGGGCACGGGGGAGCTGTTTTTT
TRBJ2-7,TRBV5-6,.,.,CASSRAGSEQYF,TGTGCCAGCAGCCGCGCGGGGTCCGAGCAGTACTTC
TRBJ1-5,TRBV6-1,.,.,CASSEQDSNQPQHF,TGTGCCAGCAGTGAACAGGATAGCAATCAGCCCCAGCATTTT
TRBJ1-2,TRBV10-2,.,.,CASSEPGGGNYGYTF,TGCGCCAGCAGTGAGCCAGGTGGAGGGAACTATGGCTACACCTTC
TRBJ1-1,TRBV4-1,TRBD1,.,CASSHPPRGQEAFF,TGCGCCAGCAGCCACCCACCACGGGGACAGGAAGCTTTCTTT
TRBJ2-1,TRBV7-2,.,.,CASSLVWGGGNEQFF,TGTGCCAGCAGCTTAGTGTGGGGGGGCGGAAATGAGCAGTTCTTC
TRBJ2-3,TRBV21-1,.,.,CASSKEGEFSGRALDTQYF,TGTGCCAGCAGCAAAGAAGGTGAGTTCAGCGGGAGGGCCTTGGATACGCAGTATTTT
TRBJ1-2,TRBV18,.,.,CASSPDGKTNYGYTF,TGTGCCAGCTCACCGGACGGGAAAACTAACTATGGCTACACCTTC
TRBJ2-1,TRBV7-6,.,once,CASSLFQNNEQFF,TGTGCCAGCAGCTTATTCCAGAACAATGAGCAGTTCTTC
TRBJ2-7,TRBV7-2,TRBD2,.,CASSGASGRLPYEQYF,TGTGCCAGCAGCGGCGCTAGCGGGAGGCTCCCCTACGAGCAGTACTTC
TRBJ1-1,TRBV27,.,once,CASRLQVMNTEAFF,TGTGCCAGCAGATTGCAGGTTATGAACACTGAAGCTTTCTTT
TRBJ2-7,TRBV7-9,TRBD1,.,CASSPLRTGLDEQYF,TGTGCCAGCAGCCCACTACGGACAGGGTTGGACGAGCAGTACTTC
TRBJ1-2,TRBV28,.,.,CASRGGNYGYTF,TGTGCCAGCCGGGGGGGGAACTATGGCTACACCTTC
TRBJ2-1,TRBV18,TRBD1,.,CASSATGGRLNEQFF,TGTGCCAGCTCAGCAACAGGGGGTAGGCTCAATGAGCAGTTCTTC
TRBJ2-1,TRBV2,TRBD1,.,CASSAWGQGKNEQFF,TGTGCCAGCAGTGCTTGGGGACAGGGGAAAAATGAGCAGTTCTTC
TRBJ2-7,TRBV5-5,TRBD1,.,CASSPYDRVVNEQYF,TGTGCCAGCAGCCCCTACGACAGGGTAGTTAACGAGCAGTACTTC
TRBJ2-1,TRBV2,.,.,CASSEALRGVNEQFF,TGTGCCAGCAGTGAAGCGCTTCGGGGAGTTAATGAGCAGTTCTTC
TRBJ2-2,TRBV5-1,.,.,CASSPGGPHANTGELFF,TGCGCCAGCAGCCCCGGCGGGCCCCATGCTAACACCGGGGAGCTGTTTTTT
TRBJ2-3,TRBV9,.,.,CASSRVGVTDTQYF,TGTGCCAGCAGCCGAGTCGGGGTCACAGATACGCAGTATTTT
TRBJ2-2,TRBV11-2,.,.,CASSLGTRNTGELFF,TGTGCCAGCAGCTTGGGCACTAGGAACACCGGGGAGCTGTTTTTT
TRBJ1-1,TRBV2,.,few,CASSLQGDTEAFF,TGTGCCAGCAGCCTACAGGGAGACACTGAAGCTTTCTTT
TRBJ2-7,TRBV10-2,.,.,CASSAGLLSSYEQYF,TGCGCCAGCAGTGCAGGACTCTTGAGCTCCTACGAGCAGTACTTC
TRBJ2-2,TRBV5-1,TRBD1,.,CASSITGQGYTGELFF,TGCGCCAGCAGCATAACGGGACAGGGATACACCGGGGAGCTGTTTTTT
TRBJ1-6,TRBV27,.,.,CASSLSAGGWSYNSPLHF,TGTGCCAGCAGTTTATCCGCGGGGGGGTGGTCCTATAATTCACCCCTCCACTTT
TRBJ2-5,TRBV18,.,.,CASSPRASVAETQYF,TGTGCCAGCTCACCTCGGGCTAGCGTGGCGGAGACCCAGTACTTC
TRBJ1-2,TRBV5-1,TRBD1,.,CASSLGQGIGYTF,TGCGCCAGCAGCTTAGGACAGGGAATTGGCTACACCTTC
TRBJ2-2,TRBV19,TRBD2,.,CASSMAGGRAGELFF,TGTGCCAGTAGTATGGCGGGGGGGAGAGCCGGGGAGCTGTTTTTT
TRBJ2-3,TRBV5-8,TRBD1,once,CASSLPGQYTDTQYF,TGTGCCAGCAGCTTGCCGGGACAGTACACAGATACGCAGTATTTT
TRBJ2-7,TRBV28,.,.,CASSRMQGGYEQYF,TGTGCCAGTAGCCGGATGCAGGGGGGCTACGAGCAGTACTTC